A selection of T cell receptor beta chains follows, all from one sample in a study of identifying expanded T cells in peripheral blood. Clones were sequenced by immunoSEQ multiplex PCR, and TCRdb holds only the in-frame ones, with some missing. The sample consists of over 65,000 clones, about 90% of them appearing once. The sequencing input was blood. These receptors were collected from a person between 18 and 75 years old in good health. The CDR3 runs from the conserved cysteine through the conserved F or W. The D gene is left open where the match is weak. Clone size is stated in some rows and not others, as once, few, many or a class when expanded.

V gene	D gene	clone size	J gene	CDR3 DNA	CDR3 protein
TRBV27	TRBD1	NA	TRBJ1-2	TGTGCCAGCAGTTCCGGGGACAGGGGGCTAGGTGGCTACACCTTC	CASSSGDRGLGGYTF
TRBV19	TRBD1	NA	TRBJ1-2	TGTGCCAGTAGTCTCGGACAGGGGGATTATGGCTACACCTTC	CASSLGQGDYGYTF
TRBV11-2	NA	NA	TRBJ1-1	TGTGCCAGCAGCTTAGTCTCAGGGATAGGCGAAGCTTTCTTT	CASSLVSGIGEAFF
TRBV4-2	TRBD2	NA	TRBJ2-1	TGTGCCAGCAGCCTAAGCGGGATGTCCTACAATGAGCAGTTCTTC	CASSLSGMSYNEQFF
TRBV9	NA	once	TRBJ1-1	TGTGCCAGCAGCTCCAAGCCAGGGAACACTGAAGCTTTCTTT	CASSSKPGNTEAFF
TRBV7-6	NA	NA	TRBJ1-1	TGTGCCAGCAGCCCTTACGCTCAGATGAACACTGAAGCTTTCTTT	CASSPYAQMNTEAFF
TRBV10-3	NA	few	TRBJ1-2	TGTGCCATCAGTGAGTCCCAAGGATACGGCTACACCTTC	CAISESQGYGYTF
TRBV19	NA	NA	TRBJ1-2	TGTGCCAGTTCCCGGGACACTAACTATGGCTACACCTTC	CASSRDTNYGYTF
TRBV7-8	TRBD1	NA	TRBJ1-1	TGTGCCAGCAGCTTAAAATCTCAGGGGGTCACTGAAGCTTTCTTT	CASSLKSQGVTEAFF
TRBV29-1	TRBD2	NA	TRBJ2-1	TGCAGCGTTGGCCAGGGGAGCGGGGGGTACAATGAGCAGTTCTTC	CSVGQGSGGYNEQFF
TRBV7-7	TRBD2	NA	TRBJ2-7	TGTGCCAGCAGCCCCGGCGGGGGACTCTACGAGCAGTACTTC	CASSPGGGLYEQYF
TRBV25-1	NA	few	TRBJ1-6	TGTGCCAGCAGTGAGCCAGGGGCATCCATATCACCCCTCCACTTT	CASSEPGASISPLHF
TRBV5-1	TRBD1	NA	TRBJ1-5	TGCGCCAGCAGCCTAGGGACAGGGGCCGGCAATCAGCCCCAGCATTTT	CASSLGTGAGNQPQHF
TRBV5-4	TRBD1	NA	TRBJ1-3	TGTGCCAGCAGCTTGGTAGGGGGCGCAGGACCTGGAAACACCATATATTTT	CASSLVGGAGPGNTIYF
TRBV30	TRBD1	NA	TRBJ1-2	TGTGCCCTAGCGAGGACAGGGGGTCCCTATGGCTACACCTTC	CALARTGGPYGYTF
TRBV27	TRBD2	NA	TRBJ2-3	TGTGCCAGCAGCCGAGGGACTAGCGGAAACACAGATACGCAGTATTTT	CASSRGTSGNTDTQYF
TRBV11-2	TRBD1	NA	TRBJ1-2	TGTGCCAGCAGCCCGAGCGGGACAGGCTTGACCTATGGCTACACCTTC	CASSPSGTGLTYGYTF
TRBV28	NA	NA	TRBJ1-2	TGTGCCAGCAGTTTTCGTCTCATCTATGGCTACACCTTC	CASSFRLIYGYTF
TRBV6-5	NA	NA	TRBJ1-3	TGTGCCAGCAGTTACTCGGGAGGTTCTGGAAACACCATATATTTT	CASSYSGGSGNTIYF
TRBV30	NA	NA	TRBJ1-1	TGTGCCTCGCGCTATAGGGGGGCAGCTTTCTTT	CASRYRGAAFF
TRBV7-8	NA	NA	TRBJ2-1	TGTGCCAGCAATGGGGGTTACTCCTACAATGAGCAGTTCTTC	CASNGGYSYNEQFF
TRBV23-1	NA	NA	TRBJ1-6	TGCGCCAGCAGTCAATCTATGACAGGAGATAATTCACCCCTCCACTTT	CASSQSMTGDNSPLHF
TRBV5-1	NA	once	TRBJ1-2	TGCGCCAGCAGCTTGGATAACAGCCCCTATGGCTACACCTTC	CASSLDNSPYGYTF
TRBV25-1	TRBD1	NA	TRBJ2-5	TGTGCCAGCAGGGACAGGGGCGTCCAAGAGACCCAGTACTTC	CASRDRGVQETQYF
TRBV11-2	TRBD1	NA	TRBJ1-4	TGTGCCAGCAGCCCTCCCGGACAGGGCACTAATGAAAAACTGTTTTTT	CASSPPGQGTNEKLFF
TRBV27	TRBD1	once	TRBJ2-7	TGTGCCAGCAGACCGGCACGGGACAGAAACTACGAGCAGTACTTC	CASRPARDRNYEQYF
TRBV7-8	NA	NA	TRBJ1-5	TGTGCCAGCAGCTTAGCCCCCGCAATAGGCAGGGGATTTGGCAATCAGCCCCAGCATTTT	CASSLAPAIGRGFGNQPQHF
TRBV29-1	NA	NA	TRBJ2-1	TGCAGCGTTGAAAGGTCCTCCGCGGAGCGGCTCTTC	CSVERSSAERLF
TRBV6-4	NA	NA	TRBJ2-7	TGTGCCAGCAGTGACGTGAGGGATCCCTACGAGCAGTACTTC	CASSDVRDPYEQYF
TRBV6-1	NA	NA	TRBJ1-1	TGTGCCAGCATGTCAGGTGGACAGATGAACACTGAAGCTTTCTTT	CASMSGGQMNTEAFF
TRBV7-8	NA	NA	TRBJ1-3	TGTGCCAGCAGCTTACGAACGGATAGCTCTGGAAACACCATATATTTT	CASSLRTDSSGNTIYF
TRBV29-1	NA	NA	TRBJ2-7	TGCAGCGTTGTCGCGGGATACGAGCAGTACTTC	CSVVAGYEQYF
TRBV13	NA	NA	TRBJ2-7	TGTGCCAGCAGCTTGGGACGGAGCTCCTACGAGCAGTACTTC	CASSLGRSSYEQYF
TRBV5-1	TRBD1	NA	TRBJ1-1	TGCGCCAGCAGAAGGACAGGAGGAAATAGTGAAGCTTTCTTT	CASRRTGGNSEAFF
TRBV11-2	TRBD2	NA	TRBJ2-1	TGTGCCAGCAGCGCCTGGACTAGCGGTTACAATGAGCAGTTCTTC	CASSAWTSGYNEQFF
TRBV7-2	TRBD1	NA	TRBJ2-7	TGTGCCAGCAGCTTAGGTACAGGGGGCAGAGCCTACGAGCAGTACTTC	CASSLGTGGRAYEQYF
TRBV5-5	NA	NA	TRBJ1-5	TGTGCCAGCAGCTTGGCCGGTCGACGGCCCCAGCATTTT	CASSLAGRRPQHF
TRBV21-1	NA	NA	TRBJ2-7	TGTGCCAGCAGCCTTATCCGGGACTTCTCCTACGAGCAGTACTTC	CASSLIRDFSYEQYF
TRBV7-2	NA	once	TRBJ2-7	TGTGCCAGCAGCCTCTTCCCAGACGACGAGCAGTACTTC	CASSLFPDDEQYF
TRBV5-4	NA	NA	TRBJ2-1	TGTGCCAGCAGCCCTGGCACTGGACTACTGCGGAATGAGCAGTTCTTC	CASSPGTGLLRNEQFF
TRBV27	TRBD2	NA	TRBJ2-2	TGTGCCAGCAGTGGCGTCCCTAGCGGGAACACCGGGGAGCTGTTTTTT	CASSGVPSGNTGELFF
TRBV25-1	NA	NA	TRBJ1-1	TGTGCCAGCACATGGTCTGGACGGAACACTGAAGCTTTCTTT	CASTWSGRNTEAFF
TRBV5-4	NA	NA	TRBJ2-5	TGTGCCAGCAGCAATCAAGAGACCCAGTACTTC	CASSNQETQYF
TRBV7-6	NA	NA	TRBJ1-1	TGTGCCAGCAGCTTAGAACAGAACACTGAAGCTTTCTTT	CASSLEQNTEAFF
TRBV10-3	TRBD2	NA	TRBJ2-1	TGTGCCATCATATCTAGCAATGGCGGGGGCTACAATGAGCAGTTCTTC	CAIISSNGGGYNEQFF
TRBV18	NA	NA	TRBJ1-1	TGTGCCAGCTCACCACGGGGGGCCTCAACTGAAGCTTTCTTT	CASSPRGASTEAFF
TRBV6-5	NA	NA	TRBJ1-2	TGTGCCAGCAGTTACTCGCACCTTTATGGCTACACCTTC	CASSYSHLYGYTF
TRBV5-8	TRBD2	NA	TRBJ2-5	TGTGCCAGCAGTCTGGGACTAGCGGGCCTGGTGTACCAAGAGACCCAGTACTTC	CASSLGLAGLVYQETQYF
TRBV14	TRBD2	NA	TRBJ2-3	TGTGCCAGCAGCCAAGAGGGTCTAGCGGGTTTTTTGGATACGCAGTATTTT	CASSQEGLAGFLDTQYF
TRBV30	NA	NA	TRBJ2-1	TGTGCCTGGACGGGGGGCTCCTGGGGGAATGAGCAGTTCTTC	CAWTGGSWGNEQFF
TRBV19	TRBD1	NA	TRBJ1-2	TGTGCCAGTAGTATCACGGACAGGAACTATGGCTACACCTTC	CASSITDRNYGYTF
TRBV19	NA	once	TRBJ1-3	TGTGCCAGTAGTCTAACAGGGAGCTCTGGAAACACCATATATTTT	CASSLTGSSGNTIYF